This T cell receptor (beta chain) comes out of a study of regulatory T cells in long-lasting Graves disease. Through Arm-PCR of CDR3 regions and iRepertoire HTBI primers, TCR beta libraries were built. MiXCR, applied by TCRdb to the multiplex PCR reads, yields one record per CDR3 protein. The profile shows approximately 360,000 distinct CDR3 sequences, roughly 24% of them singletons. V lost 6 bases to trimming and J lost 9 bases; unmatched junction nucleotides: 7. The germline CDR1 and CDR2 sequences are MNHNS and SASEGT. This CDR3 has 13 residues. Regarding time point: persistent/refractory GD, antithyroid drugs over 5 years with positive TRAb. RNA isolated from PBMCs was used to make the TCR library.

The rearrangement links TRBV6-1 to TRBJ2-4; 8 bases agree with TRBD2. The receptor was isolated from a middle-aged woman with Graves disease. The sequenced sample was peripheral blood mononuclear cells (PBMCs), obtained when the disease was refractory, from a patient treated with antithyroid drugs. The CDR3 loop is CASSPGGEIIQYF. CDR3 DNA: TGTGCCAGCAGCCCGGGGGGGGAAATCATTCAGTACTTC.